This T cell receptor beta chain was sequenced during a study of shared clonotypes between healthy human individuals. To note about this clone: Its specificity is not known.

This CDR3 comprises 13 residues. Trimming stripped 5 bases from V and 7 bases from J, with 13 bases between. Germline CDR1 is MNHEY and CDR2 is SMNVEV (reference sequence). Findings of the study overall: There were few donors, and this limited the genetic and exposure-history diversity represented. Sampling included only blood; tissue repertoires likely differ.

The study ran the assay at deep level. The method was immunoSEQ multiplex PCR; TCRdb's version includes in-frame clones alone and lacks a portion of them. The sample yields 2.5 million or so clones, around 94% seen once. Sequences were obtained from naive CD4+ T cells sorted from blood. Subset noted: CD45RA+ positively selected. The TCR originated in a young man in good health. The chain carries TRBV27 and TRBJ2-3; D gene ambiguous. The CDR3 nucleotides are TGTGCCAGCAGTCCCAACTCGGTCTATACGCAGTATTTT. Protein sequence: CASSPNSVYTQYF.